The T cell receptor beta chain described here comes from a study of shared clonotypes between healthy human individuals. Study details: The cohort had a couple of women and three men, ages 18 to 49. General study results and limits: Sequencing depth was predicted to influence how clonotypes are shared among donors.

Generated by immunoSEQ multiplex PCR, the TCRdb table keeps only in-frame clones and is missing some. Of fewer than 600,000 clones detected, around 74% appear once; the ten largest clones hold roughly 13%. Everyone who donated was a Caucasian adult who lived in Nashville, Tennessee. To note about this clone: Its antigen is unknown.

The V and J ends lost 7 bases and 8 bases, in that order; junction bases with no gene match: 15. This CDR3 is 15 amino acids long. Per germline, CDR1 MDHEN and CDR2 SYDVKM. The clonotype was recovered from a woman between 35 and 50 years old in good health. Some clones in this sample may be carry-over from other donors' samples. Input material: PBMCs. The V gene is TRBV28, the J gene TRBJ1-2; 8 bases line up with TRBD1. CDR3 sequence: CASTDPRQGIDGYTF. The CDR3 DNA sequence: TGTGCCAGCACAGATCCAAGACAGGGGATAGACGGCTACACCTTC.